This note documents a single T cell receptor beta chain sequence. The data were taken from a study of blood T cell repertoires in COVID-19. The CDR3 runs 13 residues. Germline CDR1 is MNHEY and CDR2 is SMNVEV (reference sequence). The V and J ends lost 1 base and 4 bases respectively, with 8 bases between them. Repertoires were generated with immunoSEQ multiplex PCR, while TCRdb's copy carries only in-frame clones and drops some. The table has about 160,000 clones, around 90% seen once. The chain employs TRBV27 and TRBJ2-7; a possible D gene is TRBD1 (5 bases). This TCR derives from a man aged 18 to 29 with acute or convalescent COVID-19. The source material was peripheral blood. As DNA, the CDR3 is TGTGCCAGCAGTTTATTCGCAGGGTACGAGCAGTACTTC. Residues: CASSLFAGYEQYF.